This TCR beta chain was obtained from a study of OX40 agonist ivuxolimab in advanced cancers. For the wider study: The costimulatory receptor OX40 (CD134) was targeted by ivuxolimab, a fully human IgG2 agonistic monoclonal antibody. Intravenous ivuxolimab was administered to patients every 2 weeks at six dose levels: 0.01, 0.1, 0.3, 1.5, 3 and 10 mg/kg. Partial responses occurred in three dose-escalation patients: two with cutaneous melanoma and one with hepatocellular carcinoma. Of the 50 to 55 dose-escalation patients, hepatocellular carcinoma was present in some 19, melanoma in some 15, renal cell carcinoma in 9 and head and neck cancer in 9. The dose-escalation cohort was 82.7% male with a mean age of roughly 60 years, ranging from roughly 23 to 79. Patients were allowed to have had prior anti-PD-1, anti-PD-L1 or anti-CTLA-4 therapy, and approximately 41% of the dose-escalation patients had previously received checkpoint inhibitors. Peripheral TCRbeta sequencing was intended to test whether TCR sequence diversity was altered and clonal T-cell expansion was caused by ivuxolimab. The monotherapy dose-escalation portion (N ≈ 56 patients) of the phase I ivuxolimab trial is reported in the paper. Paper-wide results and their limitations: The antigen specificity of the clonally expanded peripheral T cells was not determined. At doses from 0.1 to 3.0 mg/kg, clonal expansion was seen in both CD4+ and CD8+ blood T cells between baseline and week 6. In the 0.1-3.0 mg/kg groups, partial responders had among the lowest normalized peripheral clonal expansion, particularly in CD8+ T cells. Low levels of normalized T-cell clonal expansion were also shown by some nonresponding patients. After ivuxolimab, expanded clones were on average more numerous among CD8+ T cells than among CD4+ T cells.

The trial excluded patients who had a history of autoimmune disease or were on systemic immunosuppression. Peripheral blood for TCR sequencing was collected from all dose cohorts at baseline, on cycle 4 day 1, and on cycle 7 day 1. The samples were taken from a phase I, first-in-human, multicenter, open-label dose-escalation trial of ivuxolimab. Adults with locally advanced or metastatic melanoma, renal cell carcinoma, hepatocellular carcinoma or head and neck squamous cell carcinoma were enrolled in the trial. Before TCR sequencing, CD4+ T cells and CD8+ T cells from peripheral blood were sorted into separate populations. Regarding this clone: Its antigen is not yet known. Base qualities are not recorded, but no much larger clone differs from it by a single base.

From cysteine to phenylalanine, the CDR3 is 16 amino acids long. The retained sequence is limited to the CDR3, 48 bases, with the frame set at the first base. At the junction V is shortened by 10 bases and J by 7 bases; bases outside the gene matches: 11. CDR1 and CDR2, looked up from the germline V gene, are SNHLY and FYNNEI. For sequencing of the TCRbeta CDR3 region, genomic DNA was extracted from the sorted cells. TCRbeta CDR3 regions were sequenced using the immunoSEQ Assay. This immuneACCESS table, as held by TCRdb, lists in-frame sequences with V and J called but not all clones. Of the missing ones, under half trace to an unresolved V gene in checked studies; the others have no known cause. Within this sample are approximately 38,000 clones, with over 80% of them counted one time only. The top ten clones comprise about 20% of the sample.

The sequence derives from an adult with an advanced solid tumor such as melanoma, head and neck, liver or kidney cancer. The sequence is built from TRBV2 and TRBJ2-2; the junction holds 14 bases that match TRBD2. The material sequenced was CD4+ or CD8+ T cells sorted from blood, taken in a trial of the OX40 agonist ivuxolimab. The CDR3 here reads CATMMGLAGAGGELFF. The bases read TGTGCCACCATGATGGGACTAGCGGGAGCCGGCGGGGAGCTGTTTTTT.